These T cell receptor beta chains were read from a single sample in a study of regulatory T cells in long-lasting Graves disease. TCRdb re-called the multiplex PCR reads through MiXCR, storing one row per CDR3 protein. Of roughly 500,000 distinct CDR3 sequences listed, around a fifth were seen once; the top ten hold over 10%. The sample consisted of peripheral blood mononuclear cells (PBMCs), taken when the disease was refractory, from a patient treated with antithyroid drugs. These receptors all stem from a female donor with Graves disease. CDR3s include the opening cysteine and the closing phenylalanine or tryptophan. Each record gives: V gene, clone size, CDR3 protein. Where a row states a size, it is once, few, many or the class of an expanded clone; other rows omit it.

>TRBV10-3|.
CVGGGWNTEAFF
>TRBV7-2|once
CASSLKERTHEYF
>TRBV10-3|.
CAISEGQGGEKLFF
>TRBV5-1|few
CASSLRTGDNYGYTF
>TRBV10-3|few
CAISEYQANTEAFF
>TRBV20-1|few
CSATSRDYPSYEQYF
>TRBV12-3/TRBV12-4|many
CASSLLAGGIETQYF
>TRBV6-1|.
CASSPFSFGALQETQYF
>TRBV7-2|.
CATRRNTMNTEAFF
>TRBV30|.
CAWTAYYYGYTF
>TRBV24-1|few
CATSEAPGQPNTGELFF
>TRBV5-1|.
CASSATEETQYF
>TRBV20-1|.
CSASDQLGETQYF
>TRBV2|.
CASSESTGGAYEQYF
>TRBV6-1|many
CASRSRTTQQETQYF
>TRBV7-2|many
CASSLRGPLAQYF
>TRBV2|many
CARGTGGAYEQYF
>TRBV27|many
CASSLSKGANYGYTF
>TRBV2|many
CASIALLGEQYF
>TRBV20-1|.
CSARVQGTYEAFF
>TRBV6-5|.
CASSYSGVGMVYEQYF
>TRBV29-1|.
CSVESGDSHSGNTIYF
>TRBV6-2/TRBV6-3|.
CASSYSYQLYGYTF
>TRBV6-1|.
CASRGWEGWMYF
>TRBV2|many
CASSGVTPLHF
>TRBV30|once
CAWSVTTLDGYTF
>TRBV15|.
CATSNTGVGAFF
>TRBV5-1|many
CASSLAGQGSYGYTF
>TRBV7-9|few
CASSQTSNTGELFF